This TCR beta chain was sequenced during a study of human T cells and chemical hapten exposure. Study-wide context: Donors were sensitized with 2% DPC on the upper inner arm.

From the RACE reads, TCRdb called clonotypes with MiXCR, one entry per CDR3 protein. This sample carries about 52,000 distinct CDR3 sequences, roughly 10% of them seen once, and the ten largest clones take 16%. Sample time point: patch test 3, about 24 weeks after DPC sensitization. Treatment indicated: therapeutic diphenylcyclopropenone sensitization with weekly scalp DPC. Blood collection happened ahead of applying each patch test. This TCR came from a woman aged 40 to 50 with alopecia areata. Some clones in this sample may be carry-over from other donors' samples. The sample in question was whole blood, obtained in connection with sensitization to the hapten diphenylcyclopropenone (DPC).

The CDR3 DNA sequence: TGTGCCAGCAGCTTGAACCCGGTCGGGAGTACCTACGAGCAGTACTTC. Its translation: CASSLNPVGSTYEQYF. This chain joins TRBV5-5 and TRBJ2-7; weak D call: TRBD2 (6 bases). This CDR3 has 16 amino acids. Germline V CDR1 and CDR2: SGHKS, YYEKEE (reference sequence). The ends were cut back, 1 base at V and 2 bases at J, with 16 bases in the middle.